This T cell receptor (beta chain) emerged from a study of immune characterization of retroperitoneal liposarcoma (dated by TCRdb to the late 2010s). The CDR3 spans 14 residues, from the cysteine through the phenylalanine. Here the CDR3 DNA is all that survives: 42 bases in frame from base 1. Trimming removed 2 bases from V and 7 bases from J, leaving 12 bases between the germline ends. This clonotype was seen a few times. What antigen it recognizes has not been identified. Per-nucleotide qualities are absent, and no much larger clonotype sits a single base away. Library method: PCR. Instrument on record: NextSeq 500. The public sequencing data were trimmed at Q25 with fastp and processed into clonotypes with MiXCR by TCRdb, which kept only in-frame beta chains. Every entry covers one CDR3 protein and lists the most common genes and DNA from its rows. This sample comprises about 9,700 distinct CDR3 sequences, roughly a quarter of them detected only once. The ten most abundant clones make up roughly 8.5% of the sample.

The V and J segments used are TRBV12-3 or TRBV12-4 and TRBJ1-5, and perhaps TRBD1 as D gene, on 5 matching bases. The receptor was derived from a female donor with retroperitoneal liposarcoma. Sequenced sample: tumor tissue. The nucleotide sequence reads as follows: TGTGCCAGCAGTTTAAGGGGACTTTCACAGCCCCAGCATTTT. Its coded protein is CASSLRGLSQPQHF.